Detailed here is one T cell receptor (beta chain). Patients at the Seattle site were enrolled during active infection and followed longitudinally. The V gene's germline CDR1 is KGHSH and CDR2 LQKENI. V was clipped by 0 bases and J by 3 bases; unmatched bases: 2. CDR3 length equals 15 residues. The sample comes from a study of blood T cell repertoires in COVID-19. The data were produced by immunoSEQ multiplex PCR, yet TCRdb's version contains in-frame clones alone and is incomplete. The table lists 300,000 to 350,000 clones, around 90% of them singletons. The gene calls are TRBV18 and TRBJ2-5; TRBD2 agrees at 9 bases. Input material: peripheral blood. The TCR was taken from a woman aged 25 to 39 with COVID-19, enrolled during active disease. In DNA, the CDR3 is TGTGCCAGCTCACCACCGGCTAGCGGGGAAGAGACCCAGTACTTC. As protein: CASSPPASGEETQYF.